The 21 T cell receptor beta chains below were found in one sample sequenced in a study of regulatory T cells in long-lasting Graves disease. Arm-PCR with iRepertoire HTBI primers amplified the CDR3 regions for these TCR beta libraries. TCRdb re-called the multiplex PCR reads with MiXCR, one entry per CDR3 protein. Of about 240,000 distinct CDR3 sequences in the sample, over 20% were seen once. Described time point: newly diagnosed GD, antithyroid drugs for less than 3 months. The TCR library was made from RNA extracted from PBMCs. The sequenced sample was peripheral blood mononuclear cells (PBMCs), obtained at new diagnosis, from a patient treated with antithyroid drugs. These receptors were taken from a female donor with Graves disease.

The table lists this clonotype with many counts. The chain has TRBV11-3 and TRBJ2-3; no reliable D call. Between the trimmed V and J ends, which lost 2 bases and 2 bases, there was a span of 14 bases. This CDR3 has 16 residues. Looked up from germline, CDR1 is SGHNT and CDR2 is YENEEA. The CDR3, as DNA: TGTGCCAGCAGCTTAACAGCCGCCGCCTTCACAGATACGCAGTATTTT. This gives the protein CASSLTAAAFTDTQYF.

The rearrangement joins TRBV18 to TRBJ2-1; no clear D. The CDR3 totals 14 residues. Deletions cut 0 bases from V and 4 bases from J, with 7 bases between. From germline, CDR1 is KGHSH and CDR2 LQKENI. CDR3 bases: TGTGCCAGCTCACCACCCATCGGGTACAATGAGCAGTTCTTC. It yields the protein CASSPPIGYNEQFF.

There are a few counts of this clonotype. V and J are TRBV28 and TRBJ1-6, with unresolved D. The CDR3 has 10 residues. Trimming removed 6 bases at V and 15 bases at J, with 9 bases between. The germline V gene encodes CDR1 MDHEN and CDR2 SYDVKM. The CDR3 region has the DNA TGTGCCAGCAGCTACACGGACCTCCACTTT. Translated: CASSYTDLHF.

This clonotype was detected a few times. The J gene is TRBJ1-2, the V gene TRBV5-1; TRBD1 agrees at 8 bases. The CDR3 totals 14 residues. The germline V gene encodes CDR1 SGHRS and CDR2 YFSETQ. V lost 0 bases to trimming and J lost 9 bases; unmatched junction nucleotides: 7. Here the CDR3 reads CASSLGDRLISYTF. CDR3 nucleotide sequence: TGCGCCAGCAGCTTGGGGGACAGGTTAATTAGCTACACCTTC.

A word on this clonotype: This likely came from a read error, as a far larger clone is one base away. The chain has TRBV4-2 and TRBJ1-1; tentatively, D is TRBD1 (5 bases). From germline, CDR1 is LGHNA and CDR2 YNFKEQ. The CDR3 totals 13 residues. The chain's CDR3 is CASSPGTVVEASF. The CDR3 nucleotides read TGTGCCAGCAGCCCGGGGACGGTGGTTGAAGCTTCCTTT.

This clonotype came up many times. This sequence joins TRBV2 and TRBJ2-7; possibly TRBD2 for D (6 bases). Trimming stripped 7 bases from V and 5 bases from J, with 12 bases between. The CDR3 is 12 residues long. CDR1 SNHLY and CDR2 FYNNEI come from the germline V gene. The CDR3 bases are TGTGCCAGCAACCTAGCGTTCAACGAGCAGTACTTC. It codes for CASNLAFNEQYF.

In this sample, this clonotype turned up once. Given a far larger clone just one base away, this is likely a sequencing read error. The chain recombines TRBV30 with TRBJ2-1, with 10 positions matching TRBD2. With the DNA end fitting TRBJ2-3 better, the J assignment may be wrong. The V gene's germline CDR1 is GTSNPN and CDR2 SVGIG (reference sequence). The CDR3 loop spans 12 amino acids. This chain's CDR3 is CAWTVTSGAQYF. The DNA for the CDR3 is TGTGCCTGGACCGTAACTAGCGGGGCGCAGTATTTT.

The rearrangement links TRBV2 to TRBJ2-2, with 13 bases lining up with TRBD2. The CDR3 is 16 residues long. The trim removed 6 bases at V and 4 bases at J, leaving 5 bases unmatched. CDR1 SNHLY and CDR2 FYNNEI come from the germline V gene. The CDR3 DNA is TGTGCCAGCAGGGAAACTAGCGGGGGGGCCACCGGGGAGCTGTTTTTT. This translates into CASRETSGGATGELFF.

At least ten counts were recorded for this clonotype. This chain connects TRBV12-3 or TRBV12-4 to TRBJ2-7; D might be TRBD2 (5 bases). Trimming took 6 bases from V and 7 from J, leaving 19 bases between them. The CDR3 spans 14 residues. In nucleotides, the CDR3 is TGTGCCAGCAGCTCCATTGAGCGGCCTCGGGAGCAGTACTTC. Encoded protein: CASSSIERPREQYF.

This clonotype was observed many times. The chain links TRBV20-1 to TRBJ2-3; the match to TRBD2 covers 11 bases. CDR3 length: 17 amino acids. Per germline, CDR1 DFQATT and CDR2 SNEGSKA (reference sequence). Trimming removed 4 bases from V and 3 bases from J; junction bases left unmatched: 12. CDR3 bases: TGCAGTGCTACCATTGGTCTAGCGGGAGGCGGTACAGATACGCAGTATTTT. As protein: CSATIGLAGGGTDTQYF.

The chain joins TRBV20-1 to TRBJ1-5; 9 bases map to TRBD1. This CDR3 contains 14 residues. The germline V gene has CDR1 DFQATT and CDR2 SNEGSKA (reference sequence). V shed 2 bases, J shed 6 bases, and the junction held 5 bases outside the gene matches. The CDR3 sequence is CSARLTTGGQPQHF. The CDR3 nucleotides read TGCAGTGCTAGATTAACGACAGGGGGTCAGCCCCAGCATTTT.

This clonotype came up many times. The chain combines TRBV5-5 with TRBJ1-6, with D perhaps matching TRBD1 (6 bases). CDR1 and CDR2 from the germline V gene are SGHKS and YYEKEE (reference sequence). The CDR3 has 16 residues. Trimming took 1 base from V and 5 from J, leaving 13 bases between them. The CDR3 spells CASSLSRGLNNSPLHF. The DNA for the CDR3 is TGTGCCAGCAGCTTGTCCAGGGGACTCAATAATTCACCCCTCCACTTT.

Note on this clonotype: A far larger clone lies a single base away; this is likely a read error. V and J are TRBV3-1 and TRBJ2-4; TRBD1 or TRBD2 may be the D gene (5 bases each). The CDR3 totals 15 residues. Germline assignment: CDR1 LGHDT and CDR2 YNNKEL (reference sequence). V lost 6 bases and J lost 13, with 25 bases in between. The CDR3 protein is CASRGDRSSYNEQYF. In DNA form, the CDR3 reads TGTGCCAGCAGAGGGGACCGAAGCTCCTACAATGAGCAGTACTTC.

V gene TRBV12-3 or TRBV12-4 combines with J gene TRBJ2-3; 7 nucleotides align to TRBD2. This CDR3 region has 13 residues. The trim removed 8 bases at V and 3 bases at J, leaving 5 bases unmatched. DNA for the CDR3: TGTGCCAGCCGGGGAGCGGGGACAGATACGCAGTATTTT. This encodes CASRGAGTDTQYF.

The genes are TRBV7-2 and TRBJ1-2, with no clear D. The V gene lost 4 bases and the J gene lost 5 bases, with 14 bases spanning the gap. This CDR3 has 14 amino acids. In germline, CDR1 is SGHTA, CDR2 FQGNSA. CDR3 in DNA: TGTGCCAGCAGCTCCCGGCAAACAGTTTATGGCTACACCTTC. Amino acid sequence: CASSSRQTVYGYTF.

A remark on this clonotype: This could be a read error, since a much larger clone is one nucleotide away. The V call is TRBV28, the J call TRBJ1-4; the D gene is possibly TRBD1 (5 bases). CDR1 MDHEN and CDR2 SYDVKM come from the germline V gene. CDR3 length: 14 amino acids. Between the trimmed V and J ends, which lost 6 bases and 5 bases, there was a span of 13 bases. The CDR3 DNA follows: TGTGCCAGCAGCATCGGGACGGACAATGAAAAACTGTTTTTT. Translated, it gives CASSIGTDNEKLFF.

This clonotype was seen only once. A clone one base away is much larger, so this may be a read error. This rearrangement joins TRBV20-1 to TRBJ2-5; 7 bases align to TRBD2. V dropped 3 bases and J dropped 11; count of bases not matched to a gene: 18. Germline assignment: CDR1 DFQATT and CDR2 SNEGSKA (reference sequence). The CDR3 consists of 15 residues. CDR3 loop: CSARVAGRRGNEQYF. The CDR3 DNA reads TGCAGTGCTAGGGTAGCGGGTCGGCGTGGGAATGAGCAGTACTTC.

A few counts support this clonotype. This sequence may be a read error, since a much larger clone differs from it by one base. The genes are TRBV7-3 and TRBJ2-2; the D is unclear. V shed 2 bases and J shed 4 bases, with 11 bases lying between them. CDR3 length equals 15 residues. The germline V gene encodes CDR1 SGHTA and CDR2 FQGTGA. The CDR3 DNA reads as TGTGCCAGCAGCTTAGACTCGGGTAGCACCGGGGAGCTGTTTTTT. This translates into CASSLDSGSTGELFF. Complete variable domain (other parts from reference TRBV7-3 and TRBJ2-2): GAGVSQTPSNKVTEKGKYVELRCDPISGHTALYWYRQSLGQGPEFLIYFQGTGAADDSGLPNDRFFAVRPEGSVSTLKIQRTERGDSAVYLCASSLDSGSTGELFFGEGSRLTVL.

This clonotype was seen repeatedly, ten times or more. CDR3 coding DNA: TGTGCCAGCAGCCAAGATGGAGGGCCGGGCGAGCAGTACTTC. Translation gives CASSQDGGPGEQYF. The chain uses TRBV3-1 and TRBJ2-7; possible D gene TRBD2, 6 bases. The CDR3 is 14 amino acids. Trimming shortened V by 0 bases and J by 6 bases, and 12 bases separated the two germline ends. The germline CDR1 and CDR2 sequences are LGHDT and YNNKEL (reference sequence).

This clonotype was detected ten times or more. The CDR3 reads CASSQTGVGLFF. The DNA of the CDR3 is TGTGCCAGCAGCCAAACAGGGGTAGGACTGTTTTTT. V is TRBV7-2 and J is TRBJ1-4; 7 nucleotides align to TRBD1. Germline CDR1 reads SGHTA; CDR2 reads FQGNSA. The CDR3 has 12 amino acids. V trimming: 5 bases; J trimming: 13 bases; junction bases outside the gene matches: 7. Supplemented by reference TRBV7-2 and TRBJ1-4, the full variable domain reads GAGVSQSPSNKVTEKGKDVELRCDPISGHTALYWYRQSLGQGLEFLIYFQGNSAPDKSGLPSDRFSAERTGGSVSTLTIQRTQQEDSAVYLCASSQTGVGLFFGSGTQLSVL.

The chain carries TRBV6-1 and TRBJ2-5; D gene ambiguous. This CDR3 region has 12 residues. From germline, CDR1 is MNHNS and CDR2 SASEGT. The V end was cut by 3 bases, the J end by 5 bases, with 7 bases between. Here the CDR3 reads CASSEDGETQYF. The CDR3, as DNA: TGTGCCAGCAGTGAGGATGGGGAGACCCAGTACTTC.